This note documents a single T cell receptor beta chain sequence. From germline, CDR1 is SGHTA and CDR2 FQGNSA. V lost 6 bases and J lost 2; bases outside the gene matches: 10. The CDR3 is 15 amino acids. This record belongs to a study of T cell clones after liver transplantation. The method was immunoSEQ multiplex PCR; TCRdb's version includes in-frame clones alone and lacks a portion of them. This sample has under 85,000 clones, with about four fifths found just once. This chain links TRBV7-2 with TRBJ2-7; 7 bases are a match to TRBD1. The material was CD4+ T cells from blood, obtained 12 months after liver transplant. The clonotype comes from a human patient who received a liver transplant. Part of the T cells may come from the graft donor. The CDR3 spells CASSSRRDSPYEQYF. The CDR3 DNA reads as TGTGCCAGCAGTTCAAGACGGGACAGTCCCTACGAGCAGTACTTC.